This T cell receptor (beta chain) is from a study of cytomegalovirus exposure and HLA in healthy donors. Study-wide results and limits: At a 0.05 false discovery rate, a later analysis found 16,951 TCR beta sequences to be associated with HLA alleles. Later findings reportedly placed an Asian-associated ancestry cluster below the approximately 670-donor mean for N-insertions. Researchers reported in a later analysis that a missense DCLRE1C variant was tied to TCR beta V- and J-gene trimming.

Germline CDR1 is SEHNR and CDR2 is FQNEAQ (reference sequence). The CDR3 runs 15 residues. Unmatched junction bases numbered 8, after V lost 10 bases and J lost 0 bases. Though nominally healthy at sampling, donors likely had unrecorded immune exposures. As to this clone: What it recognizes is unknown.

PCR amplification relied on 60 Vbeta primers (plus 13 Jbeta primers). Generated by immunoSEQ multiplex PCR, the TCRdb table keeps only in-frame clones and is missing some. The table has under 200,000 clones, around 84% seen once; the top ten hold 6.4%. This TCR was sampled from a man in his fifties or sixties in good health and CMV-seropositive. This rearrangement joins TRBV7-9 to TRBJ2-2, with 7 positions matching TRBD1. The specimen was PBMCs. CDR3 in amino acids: CATSRTGSNTGELFF. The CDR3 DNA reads TGTGCCACCTCCCGGACAGGTTCGAACACCGGGGAGCTGTTTTTT.